This T cell receptor beta chain comes out of a study of T cells in Graves' hyperthyroidism and ophthalmopathy. Initially, at the first diagnosis of hyperthyroidism and before any ophthalmopathy symptoms, blood was sampled. Researchers amplified the TCR beta CDR3 regions from RNA transcripts. First-round RT-PCR of the TCR CDR3 relied on the HTBI primer set. MiXCR was run by TCRdb on the multiplex PCR reads, yielding one entry per CDR3 protein. The sample contains approximately 270,000 distinct CDR3 sequences, more than 12% of which appear only once. Sequencing was performed on blood. This clonotype was obtained from a woman in her thirties or forties with Graves' hyperthyroidism that later progressed to Graves' ophthalmopathy.

The CDR3 bases are TGTGCCACCAGCAGACCCCCCATGGGGGGCGGGGAGACCCAGTACTTC. Its translation is CATSRPPMGGGETQYF. J is TRBJ2-5 and V is TRBV15, with D tentatively TRBD1 or TRBD2 (6 bases each). CDR3 length: 16 amino acids. V was cut by 2 bases and J by 5 bases, with 18 bases left in between. CDR1 is LNHNV, CDR2 YYDKDF, per germline (reference sequence).